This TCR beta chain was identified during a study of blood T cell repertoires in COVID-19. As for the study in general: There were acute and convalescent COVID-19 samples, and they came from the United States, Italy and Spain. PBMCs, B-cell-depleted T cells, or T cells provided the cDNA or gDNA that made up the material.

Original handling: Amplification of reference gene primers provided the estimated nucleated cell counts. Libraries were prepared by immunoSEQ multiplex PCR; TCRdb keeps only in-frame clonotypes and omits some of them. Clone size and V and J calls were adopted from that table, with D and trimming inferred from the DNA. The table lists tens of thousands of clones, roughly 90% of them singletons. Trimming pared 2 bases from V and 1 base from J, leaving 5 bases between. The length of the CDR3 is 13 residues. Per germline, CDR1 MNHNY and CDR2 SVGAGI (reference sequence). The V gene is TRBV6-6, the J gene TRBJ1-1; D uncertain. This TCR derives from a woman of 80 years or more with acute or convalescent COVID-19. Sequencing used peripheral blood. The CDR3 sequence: CASSYQENTEAFF. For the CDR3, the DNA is TGTGCCAGCAGTTACCAGGAGAACACTGAAGCTTTCTTT.